This TCR beta chain was captured in a study of human T cells and chemical hapten exposure. Extraction yielded total RNA from whole blood (unfractionated). The CDR3 covers 14 residues. Trimming took 10 bases from V and 7 from J, leaving 17 bases between them. CDR1 and CDR2 from the germline V gene are MNHNS and SASEGT. MiXCR, applied by TCRdb to the 5' RACE reads, yields one record per CDR3 protein. Of roughly 81,000 distinct CDR3 sequences listed, less than 20% are singletons. The gene calls are TRBV6-1 and TRBJ2-6; D might be TRBD1 or TRBD2, each matching 5 bases. This clonotype originated in a female donor in good health. CDR3 in DNA: TGTGCCACCCTGGGGGATTTCAGAGCCAACGTCCTGACTTTC. Its protein is CATLGDFRANVLTF.